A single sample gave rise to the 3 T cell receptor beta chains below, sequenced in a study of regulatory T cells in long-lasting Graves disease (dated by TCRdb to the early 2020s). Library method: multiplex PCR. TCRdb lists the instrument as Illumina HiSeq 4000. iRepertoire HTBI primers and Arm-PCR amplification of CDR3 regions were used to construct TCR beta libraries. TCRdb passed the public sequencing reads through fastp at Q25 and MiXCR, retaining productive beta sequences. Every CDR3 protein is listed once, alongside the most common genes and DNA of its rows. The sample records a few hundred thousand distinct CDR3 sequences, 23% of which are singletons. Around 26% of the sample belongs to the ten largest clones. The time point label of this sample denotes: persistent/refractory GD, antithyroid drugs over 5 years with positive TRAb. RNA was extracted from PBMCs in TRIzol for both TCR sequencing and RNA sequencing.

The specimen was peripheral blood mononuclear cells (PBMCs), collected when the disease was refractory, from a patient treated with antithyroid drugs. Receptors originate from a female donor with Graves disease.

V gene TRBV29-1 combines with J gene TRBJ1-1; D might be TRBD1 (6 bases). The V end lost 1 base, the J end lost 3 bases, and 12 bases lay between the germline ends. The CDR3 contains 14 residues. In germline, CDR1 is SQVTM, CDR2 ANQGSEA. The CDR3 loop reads CSVEGTVDDTEAFF. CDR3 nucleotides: TGCAGCGTTGAAGGGACAGTCGATGACACTGAAGCTTTCTTT. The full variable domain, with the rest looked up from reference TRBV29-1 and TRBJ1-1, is SAVISQKPSRDICQRGTSLTIQCQVDSQVTMMFWYRQQPGQSLTLIATANQGSEATYESGFVIDKFPISRPNLTFSTLTVSNMSPEDSSIYLCSVEGTVDDTEAFFGQGTRLTVV.

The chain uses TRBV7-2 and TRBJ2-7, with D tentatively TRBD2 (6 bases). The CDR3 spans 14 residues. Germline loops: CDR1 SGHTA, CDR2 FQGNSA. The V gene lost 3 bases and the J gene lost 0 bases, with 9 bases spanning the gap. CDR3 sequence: CASSFSGASYEQYF. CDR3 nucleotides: TGTGCCAGCAGCTTTAGCGGAGCCTCCTACGAGCAGTACTTC.

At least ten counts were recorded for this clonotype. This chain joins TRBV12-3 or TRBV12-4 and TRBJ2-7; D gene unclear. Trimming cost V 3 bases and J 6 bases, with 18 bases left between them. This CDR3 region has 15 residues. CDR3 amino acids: CASSFRLPVGFEQYF. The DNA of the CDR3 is TGTGCCAGCAGTTTCCGTCTTCCCGTGGGGTTCGAGCAGTACTTC.